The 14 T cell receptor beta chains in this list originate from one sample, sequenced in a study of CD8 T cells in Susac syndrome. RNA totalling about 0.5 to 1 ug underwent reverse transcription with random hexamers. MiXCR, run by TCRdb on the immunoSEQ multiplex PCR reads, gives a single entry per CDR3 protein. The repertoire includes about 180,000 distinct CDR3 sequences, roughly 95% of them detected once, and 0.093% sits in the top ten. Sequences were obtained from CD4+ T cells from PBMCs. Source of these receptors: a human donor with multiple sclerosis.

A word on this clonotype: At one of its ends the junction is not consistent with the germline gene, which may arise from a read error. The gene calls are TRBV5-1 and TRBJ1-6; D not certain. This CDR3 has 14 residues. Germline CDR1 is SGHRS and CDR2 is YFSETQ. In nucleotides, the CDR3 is TGTGCCAGCAGCTTAGGTGTGGGGAATTCACCCCTCCACTTT. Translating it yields CASSLGVGNSPLHF.

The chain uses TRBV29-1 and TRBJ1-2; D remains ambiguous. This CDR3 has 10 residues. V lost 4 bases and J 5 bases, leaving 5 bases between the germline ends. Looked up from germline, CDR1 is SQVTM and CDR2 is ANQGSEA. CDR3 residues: CSVGEYGYTF. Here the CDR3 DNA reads TGCAGCGTTGGGGAATATGGCTACACCTTC.

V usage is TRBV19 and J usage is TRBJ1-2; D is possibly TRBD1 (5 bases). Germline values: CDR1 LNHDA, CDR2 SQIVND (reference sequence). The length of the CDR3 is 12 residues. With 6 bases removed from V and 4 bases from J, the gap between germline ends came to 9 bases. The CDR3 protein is CASRGGTYGYTF. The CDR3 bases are TGTGCCAGTAGGGGAGGGACCTATGGCTACACCTTC.

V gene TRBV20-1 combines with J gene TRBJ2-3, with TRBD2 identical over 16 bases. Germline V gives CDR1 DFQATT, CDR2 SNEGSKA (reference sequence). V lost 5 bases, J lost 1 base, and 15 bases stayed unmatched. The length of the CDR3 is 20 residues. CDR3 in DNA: TGCAGTGCTTGGGGACCGGGACTAGCGGGGGGGCGAGTGGGCACAGATACGCAGTATTTT. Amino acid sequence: CSAWGPGLAGGRVGTDTQYF.

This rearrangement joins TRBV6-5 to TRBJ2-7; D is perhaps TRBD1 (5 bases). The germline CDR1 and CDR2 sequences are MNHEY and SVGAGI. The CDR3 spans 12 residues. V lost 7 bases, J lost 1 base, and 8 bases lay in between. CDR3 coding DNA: TGTGCCAGCATGGGGCGATCCTACGAGCAGTACTTC. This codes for CASMGRSYEQYF.

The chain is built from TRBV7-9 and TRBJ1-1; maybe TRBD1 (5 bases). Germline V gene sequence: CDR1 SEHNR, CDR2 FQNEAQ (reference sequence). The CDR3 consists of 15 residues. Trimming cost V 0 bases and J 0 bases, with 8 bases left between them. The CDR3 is CASSLAGHLNTEAFF. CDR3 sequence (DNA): TGTGCCAGCAGCTTAGCGGGGCACCTGAACACTGAAGCTTTCTTT. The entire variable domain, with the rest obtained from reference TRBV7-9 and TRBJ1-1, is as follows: DTGVSQNPRHKITKRGQNVTFRCDPISEHNRLYWYRQTLGQGPEFLTYFQNEAQLEKSRLLSDRFSAERPKGSFSTLEIQRTEQGDSAMYLCASSLAGHLNTEAFFGQGTRLTVV.

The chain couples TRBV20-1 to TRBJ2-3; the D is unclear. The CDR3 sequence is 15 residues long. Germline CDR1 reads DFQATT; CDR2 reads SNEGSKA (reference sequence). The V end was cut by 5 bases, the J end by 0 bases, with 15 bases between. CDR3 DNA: TGCAGTGCTCCGGACCCCCTTACTAGCACAGATACGCAGTATTTT. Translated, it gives CSAPDPLTSTDTQYF.

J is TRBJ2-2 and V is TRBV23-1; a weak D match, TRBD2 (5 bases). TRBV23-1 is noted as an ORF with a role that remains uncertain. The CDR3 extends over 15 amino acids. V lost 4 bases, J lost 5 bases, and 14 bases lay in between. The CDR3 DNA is TGCGCCAGCAGTCGACCGGGATTGAGGACCGGGGAGCTGTTTTTT. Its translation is CASSRPGLRTGELFF.

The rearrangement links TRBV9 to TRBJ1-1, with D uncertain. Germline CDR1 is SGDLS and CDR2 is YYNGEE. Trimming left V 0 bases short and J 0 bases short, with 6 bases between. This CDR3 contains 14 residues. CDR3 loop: CASSVGDMNTEAFF. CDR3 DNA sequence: TGTGCCAGCAGCGTAGGGGATATGAACACTGAAGCTTTCTTT. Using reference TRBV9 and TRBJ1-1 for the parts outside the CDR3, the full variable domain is DSGVTQTPKHLITATGQRVTLRCSPRSGDLSVYWYQQSLDQGLQFLIQYYNGEERAKGNILERFSAQQFPDLHSELNLSSLELGDSALYFCASSVGDMNTEAFFGQGTRLTVV.

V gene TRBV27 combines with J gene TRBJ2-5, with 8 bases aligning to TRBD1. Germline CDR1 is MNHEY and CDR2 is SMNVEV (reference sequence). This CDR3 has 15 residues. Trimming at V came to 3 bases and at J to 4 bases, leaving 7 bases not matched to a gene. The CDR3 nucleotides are TGTGCCAGCAGTTTGGTCAGGGGGCGAGGAGAGACCCAGTACTTC. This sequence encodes CASSLVRGRGETQYF.

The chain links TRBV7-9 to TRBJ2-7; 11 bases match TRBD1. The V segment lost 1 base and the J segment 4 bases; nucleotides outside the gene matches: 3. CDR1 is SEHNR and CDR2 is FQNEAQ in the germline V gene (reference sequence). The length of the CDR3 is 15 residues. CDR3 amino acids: CASSLGTGGRYEQYF. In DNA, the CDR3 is TGTGCCAGCAGCTTAGGGACAGGGGGCAGGTACGAGCAGTACTTC. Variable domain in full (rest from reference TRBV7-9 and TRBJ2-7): DTGVSQNPRHKITKRGQNVTFRCDPISEHNRLYWYRQTLGQGPEFLTYFQNEAQLEKSRLLSDRFSAERPKGSFSTLEIQRTEQGDSAMYLCASSLGTGGRYEQYFGPGTRLTVT.

CDR3 in DNA: TGTGCCAGCAGTTTGGGTGAGAACTACGAGCAGTACTTC. Protein sequence: CASSLGENYEQYF. The chain employs TRBV12-3 or TRBV12-4 and TRBJ2-7; the D is unclear. CDR3 length: 13 residues. Trimming stripped 3 bases from V and 3 bases from J, with 9 bases between.

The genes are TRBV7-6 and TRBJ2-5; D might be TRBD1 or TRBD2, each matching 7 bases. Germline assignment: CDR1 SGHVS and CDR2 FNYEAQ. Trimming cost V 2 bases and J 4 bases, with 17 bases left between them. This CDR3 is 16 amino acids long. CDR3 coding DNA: TGTGCCAGCAGCTTAACGACAGGGAGGGTGGGAGAGACCCAGTACTTC. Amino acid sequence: CASSLTTGRVGETQYF.

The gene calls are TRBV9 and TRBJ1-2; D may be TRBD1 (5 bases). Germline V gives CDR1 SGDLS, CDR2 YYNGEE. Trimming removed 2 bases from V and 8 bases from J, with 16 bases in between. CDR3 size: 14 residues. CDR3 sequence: CASSVGIRGGGYTF. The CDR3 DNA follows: TGTGCCAGCAGCGTCGGAATTAGGGGTGGGGGCTACACCTTC.